The 18 T cell receptor beta chains in this list originate from one sample, sequenced in a study of blood T cell repertoires in COVID-19. Generated by immunoSEQ multiplex PCR, the TCRdb table keeps only in-frame clones and is missing some. The sample shows approximately 160,000 clones, around 83% of them seen only once. What was sequenced was peripheral blood. The source of these receptors is a man between 65 and 79 years old who had recovered from COVID-19.

V is TRBV5-4 and J is TRBJ2-7; 8 bases are a match to TRBD1. The V and J ends lost 2 bases and 5 bases, in that order; junction bases with no gene match: 9. CDR1 is SGHNT and CDR2 is YYREEE in the germline V gene (reference sequence). CDR3 size: 15 residues. CDR3 amino acids: CASSLRQGKFDEQYF. Written as DNA, the CDR3 is TGTGCCAGCAGCTTACGACAGGGGAAATTTGACGAGCAGTACTTC.

V gene TRBV7-9 combines with J gene TRBJ1-1, with 8 bases aligning to TRBD1. J lost 6 bases, V lost 0 bases, and 9 bases had no gene match. This CDR3 comprises 16 residues. The germline CDR1 and CDR2 sequences are SEHNR and FQNEAQ (reference sequence). In nucleotides, the CDR3 is TGTGCCAGCAGCTTAGCCGACGGGACAGGAGGTTCTGAAGCTTTCTTT. It encodes CASSLADGTGGSEAFF.

This clone has only a few counts. The rearrangement joins TRBV7-9 to TRBJ1-5; 10 positions agree with TRBD1. Looked up from germline, CDR1 is SEHNR and CDR2 is FQNEAQ (reference sequence). CDR3 length: 13 amino acids. The V gene end was trimmed by 5 bases and the J gene end by 7 bases; junction bases not matched to a gene: 2. CDR3 sequence (DNA): TGTGCCAGCAGCCCGGGACAGGGGCAGCCCCAGCATTTT. Amino acid sequence: CASSPGQGQPQHF.

The chain couples TRBV5-1 to TRBJ1-1; no clear D. Germline CDR1 and CDR2: SGHRS and YFSETQ. Trimming cost V 5 bases and J 2 bases, with 13 bases left between them. This CDR3 region has 14 residues. The CDR3 reads CASRTGSSNTEAFF. In DNA, the CDR3 is TGCGCCAGCAGGACGGGGAGTTCTAACACTGAAGCTTTCTTT.

The rearrangement joins TRBV6-5 to TRBJ1-2, with D unresolved. The CDR3 has 13 amino acids. With 3 bases removed from V and 7 bases from J, the gap between germline ends came to 12 bases. Germline CDR1 reads MNHEY; CDR2 reads SVGAGI. The CDR3 loop is CASSYTLFSGYTF. The CDR3 region has the DNA TGTGCCAGCAGTTATACCCTATTTAGTGGCTACACCTTC.

The V and J genes are TRBV27 and TRBJ1-1; 11 bases are a match to TRBD1. The length of the CDR3 is 15 residues. CDR1 is MNHEY, CDR2 SMNVEV, per germline (reference sequence). The V gene end was trimmed by 4 bases and the J gene end by 7 bases; junction bases not matched to a gene: 8. CDR3 DNA sequence: TGTGCCAGCAGTTACAGGACAGGGGGCTTAAATGAAGCTTTCTTT. Protein product: CASSYRTGGLNEAFF.

The V and J genes are TRBV28 and TRBJ1-6; TRBD1 agrees at 11 bases. CDR1 and CDR2 from the germline V gene are MDHEN and SYDVKM. Trimming at V came to 5 bases and at J to 9 bases, leaving 21 bases not matched to a gene. This CDR3 has 20 amino acids. The CDR3 reads CASSQIGSGGQGDVGSPLHF. CDR3 in DNA: TGTGCCAGCAGTCAAATAGGGTCAGGGGGACAGGGGGACGTTGGTTCACCCCTCCACTTT.

V is TRBV6-6 and J is TRBJ1-5, with D hard to call. The V gene lost 5 bases and the J gene lost 0 bases, with 5 bases spanning the gap. CDR3 length equals 13 residues. The germline CDR1 and CDR2 sequences are MNHNY and SVGAGI (reference sequence). This CDR3 is CASSPYSNQPQHF. The CDR3 DNA reads as TGTGCCAGCAGTCCGTATAGCAATCAGCCCCAGCATTTT.

This sequence joins TRBV19 and TRBJ1-5; a weak D match, TRBD1 (6 bases). The V end lost 3 bases, the J end lost 7 bases, and 16 bases lay between the germline ends. Germline CDR1 reads LNHDA; CDR2 reads SQIVND (reference sequence). The length of the CDR3 is 15 residues. The DNA of the CDR3 is TGTGCCAGTAGTATCCAGGACAGCCATGGCCAGCCCCAGCATTTT. Protein product: CASSIQDSHGQPQHF.

V is TRBV7-9 and J is TRBJ2-3; 13 bases map to TRBD2. CDR1 is SEHNR and CDR2 is FQNEAQ in the germline V gene (reference sequence). The CDR3 is 16 amino acids. With 5 bases clipped from V and 4 bases from J, the junction kept 6 bases outside the gene matches. Here the CDR3 DNA reads TGTGCCAGCAGCCCAGGGACTAGCGGGATTCCAGATACGCAGTATTTT. Its protein product is CASSPGTSGIPDTQYF.

This chain's CDR3 is CASSQDSPGLAGGGETQYF. The DNA for the CDR3 is TGTGCCAGCAGCCAAGATAGCCCTGGACTAGCGGGGGGCGGAGAGACCCAGTACTTC. V usage is TRBV3-1 (or the pseudogene TRBV3-2) and J usage is TRBJ2-5; 14 bases agree with TRBD2. Germline V CDR1 and CDR2: LGHDT, YNNKEL (reference sequence). V shed 0 bases and J 4 bases; nucleotides not matched to a gene: 10. This CDR3 region has 19 residues.

Only one count was recorded for this clone. V gene TRBV25-1 combines with J gene TRBJ1-2, with D perhaps TRBD1 (5 bases). CDR1 is MGHDK and CDR2 is SYGVNS in the germline V gene. Trimming took off 5 bases at V and 7 bases at J, with 20 bases between the two ends. CDR3 size: 15 residues. The CDR3 coding sequence is TGTGCCAGCAGTCAAAATACGGGCAGGGTGGCTGGCTACACCTTC. Its protein is CASSQNTGRVAGYTF.

The chain carries TRBV9 and TRBJ2-3; TRBD1 agrees at 7 bases. Germline V gives CDR1 SGDLS, CDR2 YYNGEE. Losses at the gene ends were 1 base for V and 1 base for J; bases not matched to a gene: 9. The length of the CDR3 is 17 residues. Here the CDR3 reads CASSVSPLGQGTDTQYF. The CDR3 DNA is TGTGCCAGCAGCGTATCTCCCCTTGGACAGGGCACAGATACGCAGTATTTT.

This chain connects TRBV28 to TRBJ2-1; no firm D call. CDR1 and CDR2 (germline): MDHEN, SYDVKM. The CDR3 contains 14 residues. Trimming took off 7 bases at V and 4 bases at J, with 14 bases between the two ends. CDR3 sequence (DNA): TGTGCCAGCACCAGATCCCCCTTTTACAATGAGCAGTTCTTC. Translation: CASTRSPFYNEQFF.

V and J are TRBV3-1 (or the pseudogene TRBV3-2) and TRBJ1-1, with 11 bases lining up with TRBD1. Trimming at V came to 4 bases and at J to 4 bases, leaving 2 bases not matched to a gene. This CDR3 is built from 14 residues. CDR1 LGHDT and CDR2 YNNKEL come from the germline V gene (reference sequence). The CDR3 bases are TGTGCCAGCAGCCCCGGGACAGGGGGCACTGAAGCTTTCTTT. It yields the protein CASSPGTGGTEAFF.

This clone appeared a few times. V is TRBV7-2 and J is TRBJ1-6; 7 nucleotides align to TRBD1. V dropped 5 bases and J dropped 0; count of bases not matched to a gene: 10. Germline V CDR1 and CDR2: SGHTA, FQGNSA. The CDR3 extends over 18 amino acids. The CDR3 sequence: CASSPNQDRLSYNSPLHF. The CDR3 region has the DNA TGTGCCAGCAGCCCAAATCAGGACAGGCTCTCCTATAATTCACCCCTCCACTTT.

The genes are TRBV9 and TRBJ2-2, with 9 bases identical to TRBD1. V was clipped by 3 bases and J by 3 bases; unmatched bases: 6. The CDR3 has 16 residues. CDR1 SGDLS and CDR2 YYNGEE come from the germline V gene. As DNA, the CDR3 is TGTGCCAGCAGCGCTCGGACAGGGGCGGACACCGGGGAGCTGTTTTTT. Protein: CASSARTGADTGELFF.

This clone was counted once. The V call is TRBV7-9, the J call TRBJ2-5; D gene ambiguous. Trimming left V 5 bases short and J 0 bases short, with 4 bases between. This CDR3 region has 12 residues. Germline CDR1 and CDR2: SEHNR and FQNEAQ (reference sequence). This CDR3 reads CASSLNQETQYF. The CDR3 region has the DNA TGTGCCAGCAGCCTAAACCAAGAGACCCAGTACTTC.